Given below is one TCR beta chain in context. What it binds is not known. The CDR3 loop spans 17 amino acids. V dropped 5 bases and J dropped 0 bases, with 16 bases sitting between them. Per the germline V gene, CDR1 is LGHDT and CDR2 is YNNKEL (reference sequence). This sample stems from a study of T cell responses to AZD1222 COVID-19 vaccine. Findings of the study overall: Only a handful of AZD1222 recipients, five to seven in all, had baseline seropositivity. No repertoire was sampled before or during the peak T cell response, only after it.

TCRdb's copy holds only in-frame clones and misses some; the assay was immunoSEQ multiplex PCR. The data contain roughly 150,000 clones, just over 90% of them singletons. The sample consisted of peripheral blood, taken 28 days after the second AZD1222 dose. The V gene is TRBV3-1 (or the pseudogene TRBV3-2), the J gene TRBJ1-4, with TRBD1 as a possible D gene (5 bases). The clonotype originates from an adult who received the AZD1222 COVID-19 vaccine. CDR3 nucleotides: TGTGCCAGCAGCGAATCCCTCGACAGTGCAACTAATGAAAAACTGTTTTTT. This encodes CASSESLDSATNEKLFF.